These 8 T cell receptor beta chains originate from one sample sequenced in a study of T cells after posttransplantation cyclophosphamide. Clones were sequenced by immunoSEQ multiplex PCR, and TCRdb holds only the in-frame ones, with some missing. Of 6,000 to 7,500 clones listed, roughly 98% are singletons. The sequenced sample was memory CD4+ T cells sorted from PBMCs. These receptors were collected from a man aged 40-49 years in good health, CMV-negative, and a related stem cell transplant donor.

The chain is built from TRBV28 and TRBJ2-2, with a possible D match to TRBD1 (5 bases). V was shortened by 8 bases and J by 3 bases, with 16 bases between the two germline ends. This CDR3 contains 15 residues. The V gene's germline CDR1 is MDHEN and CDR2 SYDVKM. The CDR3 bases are TGTGCCAGCCAAACAGGTGCTCGGGACACCGGGGAGCTGTTTTTT. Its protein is CASQTGARDTGELFF.

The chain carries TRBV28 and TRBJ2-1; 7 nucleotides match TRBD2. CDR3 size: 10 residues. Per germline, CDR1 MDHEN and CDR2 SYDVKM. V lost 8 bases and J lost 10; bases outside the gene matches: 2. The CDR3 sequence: CASQRGEQFF. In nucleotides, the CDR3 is TGTGCCAGCCAGCGGGGAGAGCAGTTCTTC.

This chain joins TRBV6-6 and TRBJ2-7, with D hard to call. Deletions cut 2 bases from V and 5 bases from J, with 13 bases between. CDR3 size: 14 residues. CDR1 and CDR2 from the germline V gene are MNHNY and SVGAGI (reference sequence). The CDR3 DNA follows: TGTGCCAGCAGTTACCCATCAGGTACCGACGAGCAGTACTTC. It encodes CASSYPSGTDEQYF.

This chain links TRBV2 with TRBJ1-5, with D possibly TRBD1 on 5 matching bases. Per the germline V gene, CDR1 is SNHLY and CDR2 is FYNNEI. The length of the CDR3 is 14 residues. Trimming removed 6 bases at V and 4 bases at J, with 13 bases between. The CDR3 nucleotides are TGTGCCAGCAGCGCCGACAGAATTAATCAGCCCCAGCATTTT. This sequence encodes CASSADRINQPQHF.

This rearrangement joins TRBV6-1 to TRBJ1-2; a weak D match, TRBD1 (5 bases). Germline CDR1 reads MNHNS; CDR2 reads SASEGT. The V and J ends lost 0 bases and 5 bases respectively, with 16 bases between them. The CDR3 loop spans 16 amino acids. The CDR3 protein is CASSEAGVRAGYGYTF. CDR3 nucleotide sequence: TGTGCCAGCAGTGAAGCGGGCGTCAGGGCGGGATATGGCTACACCTTC.

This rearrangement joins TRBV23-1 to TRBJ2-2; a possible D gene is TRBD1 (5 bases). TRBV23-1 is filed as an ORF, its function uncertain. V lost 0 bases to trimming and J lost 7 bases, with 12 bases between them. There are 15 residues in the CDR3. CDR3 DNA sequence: TGCGCCAGCAGTCAATCATGGCAGGGCGACGGGGAGCTGTTTTTT. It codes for CASSQSWQGDGELFF.

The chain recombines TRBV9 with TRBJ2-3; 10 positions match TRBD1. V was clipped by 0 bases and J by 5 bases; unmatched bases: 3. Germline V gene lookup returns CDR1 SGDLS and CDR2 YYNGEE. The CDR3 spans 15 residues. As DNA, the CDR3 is TGTGCCAGCAGCGTAGGGGACAGGGGAATAGATACGCAGTATTTT. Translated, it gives CASSVGDRGIDTQYF.

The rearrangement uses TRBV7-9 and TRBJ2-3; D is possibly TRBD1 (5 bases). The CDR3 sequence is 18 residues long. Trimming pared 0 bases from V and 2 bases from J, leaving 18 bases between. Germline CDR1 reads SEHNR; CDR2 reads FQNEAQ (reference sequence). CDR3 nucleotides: TGTGCCAGCAGCTTAGCGCTAAGTTGGGGCCTCAACACAGATACGCAGTATTTT. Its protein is CASSLALSWGLNTDTQYF.